This T cell receptor (beta chain) was found in a study of T cells after yellow fever vaccination. General observations from the study: Reappearance after the booster was observed for most primary-vaccination clones (around 96% CD4, around 90% CD8). The bulk population could contribute abundant contaminating clonotypes to FACS-sorted repertoires.

Conversion of TCR transcripts into cDNA relied on 5'RACE template switching, which added a universal primer site and UMIs. Each CDR3 protein gets one entry after TCRdb re-called the 5' RACE reads with MiXCR. The sample shows some 300,000 distinct CDR3 sequences, approximately 10% of them seen only once. CDR1 and CDR2 (germline): SGHDN, FVKESK. V lost 4 bases to trimming and J lost 4 bases, with 8 bases between them. CDR3 length equals 14 residues. This clonotype was observed a handful of times. The antigen remains undetermined. Sequenced material: CD4+ T cells sorted from PBMCs, taken 5 days after the yellow fever booster vaccination. This receptor was taken from a man aged 18 to 35 who received the YFV17D yellow fever vaccine. The rearrangement uses TRBV14 and TRBJ2-6; D is ambiguous. The CDR3 loop reads CASSPRWGANVLTF. DNA of the CDR3: TGTGCCAGCAGCCCCCGGTGGGGGGCCAACGTCCTGACTTTC.